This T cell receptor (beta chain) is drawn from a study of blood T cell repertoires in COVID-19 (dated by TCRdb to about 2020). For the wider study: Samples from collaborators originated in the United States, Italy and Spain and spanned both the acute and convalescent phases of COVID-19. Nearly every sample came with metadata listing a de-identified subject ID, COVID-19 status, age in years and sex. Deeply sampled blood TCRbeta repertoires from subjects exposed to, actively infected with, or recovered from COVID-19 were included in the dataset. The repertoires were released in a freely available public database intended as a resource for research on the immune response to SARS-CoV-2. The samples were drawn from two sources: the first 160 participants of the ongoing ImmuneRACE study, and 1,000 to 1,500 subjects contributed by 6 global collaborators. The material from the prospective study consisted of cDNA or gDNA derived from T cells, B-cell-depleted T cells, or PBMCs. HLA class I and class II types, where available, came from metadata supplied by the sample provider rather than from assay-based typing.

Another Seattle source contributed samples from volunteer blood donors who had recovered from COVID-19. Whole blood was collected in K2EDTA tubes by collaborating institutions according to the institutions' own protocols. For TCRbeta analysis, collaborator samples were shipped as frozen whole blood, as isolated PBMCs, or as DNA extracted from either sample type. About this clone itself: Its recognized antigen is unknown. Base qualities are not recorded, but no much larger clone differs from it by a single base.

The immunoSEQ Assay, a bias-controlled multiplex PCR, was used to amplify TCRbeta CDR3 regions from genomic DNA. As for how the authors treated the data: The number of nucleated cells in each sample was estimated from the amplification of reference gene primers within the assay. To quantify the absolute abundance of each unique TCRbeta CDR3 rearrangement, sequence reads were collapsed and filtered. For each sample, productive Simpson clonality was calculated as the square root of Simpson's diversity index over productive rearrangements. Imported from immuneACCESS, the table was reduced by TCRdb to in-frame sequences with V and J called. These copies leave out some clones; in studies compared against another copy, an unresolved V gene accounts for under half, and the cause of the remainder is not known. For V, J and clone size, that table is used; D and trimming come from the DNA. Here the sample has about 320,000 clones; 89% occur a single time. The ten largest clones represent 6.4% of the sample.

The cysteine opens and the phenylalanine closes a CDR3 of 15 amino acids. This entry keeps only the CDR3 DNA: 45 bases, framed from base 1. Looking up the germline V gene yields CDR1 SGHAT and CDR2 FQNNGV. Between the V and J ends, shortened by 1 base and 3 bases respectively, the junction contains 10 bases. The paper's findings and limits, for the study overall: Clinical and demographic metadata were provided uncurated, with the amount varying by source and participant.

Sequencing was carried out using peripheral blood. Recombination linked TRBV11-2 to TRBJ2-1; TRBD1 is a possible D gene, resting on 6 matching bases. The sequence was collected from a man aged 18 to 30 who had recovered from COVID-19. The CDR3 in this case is CASSLVGGNYNEQFF. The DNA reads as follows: TGTGCCAGCAGCTTAGTTGGGGGCAACTACAATGAGCAGTTCTTC.